This section outlines one TCR beta chain sequence together with its context. The sample belongs to a study of control samples from healthy donors and cancer patients. V gave up 5 bases and J gave up 5 bases, with 15 bases separating them. The CDR3 length is 15 residues. The germline V gene encodes CDR1 MNHEY and CDR2 SVGAGI. Generated by immunoSEQ multiplex PCR, the TCRdb table keeps only in-frame clones and is missing some. Among about 160,000 clones listed, around 94% were seen once. This sequence originates from a man aged 55 to 70 with colorectal cancer. The chain has TRBV6-5 and TRBJ2-2, with D possibly TRBD2 on 6 matching bases. Material: PBMCs. The chain's CDR3 is CASSPRRGETGELFF. DNA of the CDR3: TGTGCCAGCAGTCCCCGGAGGGGAGAGACCGGGGAGCTGTTTTTT.